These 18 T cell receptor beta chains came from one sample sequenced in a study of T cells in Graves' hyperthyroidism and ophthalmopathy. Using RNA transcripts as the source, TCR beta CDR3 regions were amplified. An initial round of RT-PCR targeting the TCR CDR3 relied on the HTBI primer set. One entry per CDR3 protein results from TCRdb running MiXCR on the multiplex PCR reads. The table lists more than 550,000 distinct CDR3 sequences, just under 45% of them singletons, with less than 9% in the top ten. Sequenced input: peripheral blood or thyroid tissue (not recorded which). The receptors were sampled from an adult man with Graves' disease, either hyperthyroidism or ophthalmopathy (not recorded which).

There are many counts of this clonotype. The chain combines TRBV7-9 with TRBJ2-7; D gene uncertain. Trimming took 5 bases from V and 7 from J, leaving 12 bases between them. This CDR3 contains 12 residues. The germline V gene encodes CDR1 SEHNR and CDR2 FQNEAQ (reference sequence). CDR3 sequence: CASSPTRGEQYF. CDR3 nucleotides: TGTGCCAGCAGCCCGACCCGAGGTGAGCAGTACTTC.

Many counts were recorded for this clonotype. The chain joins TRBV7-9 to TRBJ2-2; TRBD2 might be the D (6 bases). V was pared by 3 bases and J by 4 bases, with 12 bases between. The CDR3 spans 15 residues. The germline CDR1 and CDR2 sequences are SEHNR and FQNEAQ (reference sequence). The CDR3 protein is CASSLRTGGTGELFF. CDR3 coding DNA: TGTGCCAGCAGCTTGAGGACCGGGGGCACCGGGGAGCTGTTTTTT.

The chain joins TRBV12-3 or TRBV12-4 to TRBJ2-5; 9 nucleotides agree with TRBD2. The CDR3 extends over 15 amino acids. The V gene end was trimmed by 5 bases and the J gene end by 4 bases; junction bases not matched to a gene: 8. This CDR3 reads CASSITPTSGETQYF. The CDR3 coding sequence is TGTGCCAGCAGTATCACCCCGACTAGCGGAGAGACCCAGTACTTC.

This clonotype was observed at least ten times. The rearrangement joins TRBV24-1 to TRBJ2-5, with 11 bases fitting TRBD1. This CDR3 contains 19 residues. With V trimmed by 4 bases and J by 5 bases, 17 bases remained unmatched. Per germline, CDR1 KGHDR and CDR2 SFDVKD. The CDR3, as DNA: TGTGCCACCAGTGACTTTGGACAGGGGGCGAACTTCGTGTCGGAGACCCAGTACTTC. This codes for CATSDFGQGANFVSETQYF.

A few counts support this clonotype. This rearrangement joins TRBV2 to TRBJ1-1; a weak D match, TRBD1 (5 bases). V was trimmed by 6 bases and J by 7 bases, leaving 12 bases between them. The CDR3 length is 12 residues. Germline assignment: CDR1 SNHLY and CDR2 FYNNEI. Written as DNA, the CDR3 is TGTGCCAGCAGACAGATAAGGGGTGAAGCTTTCTTT. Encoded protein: CASRQIRGEAFF.

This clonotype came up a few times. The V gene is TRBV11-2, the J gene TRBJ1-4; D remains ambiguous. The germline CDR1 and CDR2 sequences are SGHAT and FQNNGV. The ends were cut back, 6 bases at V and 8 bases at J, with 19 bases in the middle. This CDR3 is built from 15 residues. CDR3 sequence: CASRLLGRSREKLFF. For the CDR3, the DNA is TGTGCCAGCAGACTACTTGGACGCTCTAGGGAAAAACTGTTTTTT.

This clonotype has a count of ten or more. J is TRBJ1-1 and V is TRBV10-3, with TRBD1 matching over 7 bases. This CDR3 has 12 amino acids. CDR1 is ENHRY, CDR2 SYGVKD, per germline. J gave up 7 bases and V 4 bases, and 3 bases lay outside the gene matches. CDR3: CAISARQGEAFF. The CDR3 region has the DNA TGTGCCATCAGTGCCCGACAGGGTGAAGCTTTCTTT.

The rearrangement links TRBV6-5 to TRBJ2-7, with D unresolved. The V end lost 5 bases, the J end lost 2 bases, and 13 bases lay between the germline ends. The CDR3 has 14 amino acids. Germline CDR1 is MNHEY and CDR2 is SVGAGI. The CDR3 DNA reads TGTGCCAGCAGTCCCACAAGTTTCCCCTACGAGCAGTACTTC. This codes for CASSPTSFPYEQYF.

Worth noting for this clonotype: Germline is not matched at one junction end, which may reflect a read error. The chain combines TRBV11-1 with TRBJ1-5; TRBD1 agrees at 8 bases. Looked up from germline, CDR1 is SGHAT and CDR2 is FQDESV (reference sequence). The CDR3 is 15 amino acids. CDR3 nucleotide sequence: TGTACCAGCAGCGTTACAGGGGGTAGCAATCAGCCCCAGCATTTT. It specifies CTSSVTGGSNQPQHF.

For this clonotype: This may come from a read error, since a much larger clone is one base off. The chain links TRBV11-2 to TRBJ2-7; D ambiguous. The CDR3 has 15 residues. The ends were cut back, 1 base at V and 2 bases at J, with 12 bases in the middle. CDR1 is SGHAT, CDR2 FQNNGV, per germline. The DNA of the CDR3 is TGTGCCAGCAGCTTAGGCCCGATCGACGCCTACGAGCAGTACTTC. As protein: CASSLGPIDAYEQYF.

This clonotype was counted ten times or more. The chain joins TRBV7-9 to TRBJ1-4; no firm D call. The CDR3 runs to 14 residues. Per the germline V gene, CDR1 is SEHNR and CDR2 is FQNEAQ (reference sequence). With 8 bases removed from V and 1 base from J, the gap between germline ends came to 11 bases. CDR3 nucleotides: TGTGCCAGCCGTCCCCAGCGAACTAATGAAAAACTGTTTTTT. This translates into CASRPQRTNEKLFF.

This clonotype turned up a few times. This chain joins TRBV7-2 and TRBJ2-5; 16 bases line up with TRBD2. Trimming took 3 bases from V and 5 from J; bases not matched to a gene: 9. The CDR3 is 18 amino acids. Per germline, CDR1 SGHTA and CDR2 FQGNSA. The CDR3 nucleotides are TGTGCCAGCAGCTTCGGGACTAGCGGGGGGGCGGGGGACGAGACCCAGTACTTC. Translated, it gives CASSFGTSGGAGDETQYF.

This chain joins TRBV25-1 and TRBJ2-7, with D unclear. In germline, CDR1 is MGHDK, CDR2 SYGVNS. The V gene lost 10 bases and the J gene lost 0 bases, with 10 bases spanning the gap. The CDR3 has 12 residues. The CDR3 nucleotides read TGTGCCACGGAGTCGAGCTCCTACGAGCAGTACTTC. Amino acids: CATESSSYEQYF.

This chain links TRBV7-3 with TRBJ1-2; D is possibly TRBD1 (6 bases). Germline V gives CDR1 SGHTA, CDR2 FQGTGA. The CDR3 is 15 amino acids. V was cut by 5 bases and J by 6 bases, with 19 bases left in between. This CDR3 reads CASSRTPNRVDGYTF. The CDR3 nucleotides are TGTGCCAGCAGCCGAACACCCAACAGGGTCGATGGCTACACCTTC.

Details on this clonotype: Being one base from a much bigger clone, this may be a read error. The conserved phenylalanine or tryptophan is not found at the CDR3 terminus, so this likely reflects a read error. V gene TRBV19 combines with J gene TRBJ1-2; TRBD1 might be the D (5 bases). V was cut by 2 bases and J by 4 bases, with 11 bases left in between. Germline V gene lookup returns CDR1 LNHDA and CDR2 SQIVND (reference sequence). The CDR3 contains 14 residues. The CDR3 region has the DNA TGTGCCAGTAGTATATCACAGGCGCCCTATGGCTACACCCTC. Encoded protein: CASSISQAPYGYTL.

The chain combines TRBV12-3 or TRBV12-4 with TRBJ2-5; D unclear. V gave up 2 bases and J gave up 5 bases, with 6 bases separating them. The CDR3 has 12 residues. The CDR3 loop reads CASSLSEETQYF. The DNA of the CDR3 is TGTGCCAGCAGTTTAAGCGAGGAGACCCAGTACTTC.

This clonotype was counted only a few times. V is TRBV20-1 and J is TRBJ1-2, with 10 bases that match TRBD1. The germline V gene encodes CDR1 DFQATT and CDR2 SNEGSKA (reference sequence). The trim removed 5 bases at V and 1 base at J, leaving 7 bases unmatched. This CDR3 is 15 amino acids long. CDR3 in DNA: TGCAGTGCTTACCGGGACAGGGGTGTTAACTATGGCTACACCTTC. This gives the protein CSAYRDRGVNYGYTF.

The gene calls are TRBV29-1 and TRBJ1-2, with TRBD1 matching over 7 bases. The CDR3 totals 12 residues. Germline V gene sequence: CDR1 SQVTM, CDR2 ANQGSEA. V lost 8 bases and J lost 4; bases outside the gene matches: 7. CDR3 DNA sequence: TGCAGCACACGGGACAGTTTCTATGGCTACACCTTC. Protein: CSTRDSFYGYTF.